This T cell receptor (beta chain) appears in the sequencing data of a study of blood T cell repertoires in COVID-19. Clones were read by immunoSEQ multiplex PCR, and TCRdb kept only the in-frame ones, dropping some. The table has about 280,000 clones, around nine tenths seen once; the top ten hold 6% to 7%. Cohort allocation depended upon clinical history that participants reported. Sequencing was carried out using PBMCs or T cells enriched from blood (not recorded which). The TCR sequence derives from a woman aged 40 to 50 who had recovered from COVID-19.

The chain's CDR3 is CASSQDTGREKLFF. The CDR3 region has the DNA TGTGCCAGCAGCCAAGATACAGGGAGAGAAAAACTGTTTTTT. The chain employs TRBV3-1 (or the pseudogene TRBV3-2) and TRBJ1-4, with TRBD1 as a possible D gene (6 bases). The germline CDR1 and CDR2 sequences are LGHDT and YNNKEL (reference sequence). This CDR3 region has 14 residues. V dropped 0 bases and J dropped 8 bases, with 10 bases sitting between them.